This T cell receptor (beta chain) appears in the sequencing data of a study of cytomegalovirus exposure and HLA in healthy donors. Study-wide findings and caveats: Upon later analysis, HLA-associated TCR beta chains proved more clonally expanded than other, equally common chains. In an earlier analysis, productive rearrangement rates for most beta V segments clustered near 87% or 30%. In a later analysis, TCR association rates varied by HLA locus: DRB1 most, HLA-C fewest.

The CDR3 length is 15 residues. The V gene's germline CDR1 is SGHKS and CDR2 YYEKEE (reference sequence). J lost 5 bases, V lost 0 bases, and 5 bases had no gene match. PCR was performed using 60 Vbeta and 13 Jbeta primers. Data came from immunoSEQ multiplex PCR; TCRdb stores just in-frame clones and leaves some out. The sample lists about 130,000 clones, 80% occurring once. A remark on this clone: The antigen remains undetermined.

The TCR sequence derives from a man aged 25 to 40 in good health and CMV-seronegative. Sample: PBMCs. This chain joins TRBV5-5 and TRBJ2-3, with 8 bases that match TRBD1. This CDR3 is CASSLVQGAGDTQYF. CDR3 DNA sequence: TGTGCCAGCAGCTTGGTTCAGGGGGCAGGAGATACGCAGTATTTT.